Each of the 24 T cell receptor beta chains below was sequenced from the same sample in a study of shared clonotypes between healthy human individuals. Measured with immunoSEQ multiplex PCR; TCRdb has only the in-frame clones, and not every one. The sample holds about 870,000 clones, about 92% seen once. The naive CD8 subset, CD45RO-negative cells positively selected for CCR7, excluded terminally differentiated effector memory CD45RA+ cells. Material for sequencing was naive CD8+ T cells sorted from blood. The receptors originated from a man aged 30 to 39 in good health.

The chain has TRBV10-3 and TRBJ2-1, with D tentatively TRBD2 (5 bases). The CDR3 sequence is 14 residues long. In germline, CDR1 is ENHRY, CDR2 SYGVKD. Trimming shortened V by 6 bases and J by 7 bases, and 16 bases separated the two germline ends. The CDR3 region has the DNA TGTGCCATCAGCCCTGGGGAGAGCCCGAATGAGCAGTTCTTC. Translation gives CAISPGESPNEQFF.

The V gene is TRBV29-1, the J gene TRBJ2-7, with D possibly TRBD1 on 6 matching bases. Between the trimmed V and J ends, which lost 4 bases and 0 bases, there was a span of 13 bases. Germline values: CDR1 SQVTM, CDR2 ANQGSEA. This CDR3 comprises 14 residues. The DNA of the CDR3 is TGCAGCGTTGGATGGACAGAGAGCTCCTACGAGCAGTACTTC. Amino acids: CSVGWTESSYEQYF.

J is TRBJ2-1 and V is TRBV29-1; 8 nucleotides align to TRBD1. CDR3 length equals 16 residues. V was clipped by 4 bases and J by 3 bases; unmatched bases: 11. Germline loops: CDR1 SQVTM, CDR2 ANQGSEA. The CDR3 nucleotides are TGCAGCGTTGGGGGCGGTGAGACAGGGGTCTACAATGAGCAGTTCTTC. Amino acids: CSVGGGETGVYNEQFF.

The CDR3 protein is CASSEATAYEQYF. The DNA for the CDR3 is TGCGCCAGCAGTGAGGCGACAGCCTACGAGCAGTACTTC. The chain recombines TRBV10-1 with TRBJ2-7; perhaps TRBD1 as D (5 bases). The length of the CDR3 is 13 residues. V was cut by 2 bases and J by 2 bases, with 7 bases left in between. Germline CDR1 and CDR2: WNHNN and SYGVQD (reference sequence).

As to this clone: Distinct nucleotide sequences in the sample also encode this CDR3. The chain carries TRBV7-8 and TRBJ2-7; D not resolved. Looked up from germline, CDR1 is SGHVS and CDR2 is FQNEAQ. V lost 1 base to trimming and J lost 3 bases, with 4 bases between them. CDR3 length equals 12 residues. For the CDR3, the DNA is TGTGCCAGCAGCTTAGTTCTCTACGAGCAGTACTTC. This gives the protein CASSLVLYEQYF.

The chain employs TRBV9 and TRBJ2-5, with 14 bases lining up with TRBD2. The trim removed 3 bases at V and 5 bases at J, leaving 18 bases unmatched. The length of the CDR3 is 20 residues. The germline gives CDR1 SGDLS, CDR2 YYNGEE. The chain's CDR3 is CASSAAGTSGSTVIRETQYF. The CDR3, as DNA: TGTGCCAGCAGCGCCGCGGGGACTAGCGGGAGTACCGTCATCCGCGAGACCCAGTACTTC.

J is TRBJ2-7 and V is TRBV7-9, with D perhaps assigned TRBD1 or TRBD2 (5 bases each). CDR3 length: 13 residues. V gave up 3 bases and J gave up 4 bases, with 10 bases separating them. Germline V gives CDR1 SEHNR, CDR2 FQNEAQ (reference sequence). CDR3: CASSFRGVYEQYF. CDR3 DNA sequence: TGTGCCAGCAGCTTTCGAGGGGTTTACGAGCAGTACTTC.

Comment on this clone: The sample holds other DNA sequences that translate to the same CDR3. V and J are TRBV7-9 and TRBJ1-3; D remains ambiguous. Trimming took off 8 bases at V and 0 bases at J, with 5 bases between the two ends. CDR3 length: 12 amino acids. The germline V gene encodes CDR1 SEHNR and CDR2 FQNEAQ (reference sequence). The CDR3 region has the DNA TGTGCCAGCTCACCCTCTGGAAACACCATATATTTT. As protein: CASSPSGNTIYF.

The genes are TRBV7-2 and TRBJ1-1; D remains unclear. Trimming shortened V by 1 base and J by 5 bases, and 11 bases separated the two germline ends. Germline V gene data show CDR1 as SGHTA and CDR2 as FQGNSA. CDR3 length: 14 amino acids. The CDR3 loop reads CASSLVSLGTEAFF. As DNA, the CDR3 is TGTGCCAGCAGCTTAGTTTCGTTAGGGACTGAAGCTTTCTTT.

This sequence joins TRBV5-6 and TRBJ2-3; D is perhaps TRBD2 (7 bases). V was cut by 3 bases and J by 1 base, with 24 bases left in between. Germline V gene data show CDR1 as SGHDT and CDR2 as YYEEEE. The CDR3 spans 19 residues. The CDR3 spells CASSYPVEGEGYGTDTQYF. DNA for the CDR3: TGTGCCAGCAGCTACCCTGTAGAGGGGGAGGGTTACGGCACAGATACGCAGTATTTT.

The rearrangement links TRBV5-6 to TRBJ1-3; D remains ambiguous. This CDR3 is built from 14 residues. The germline CDR1 and CDR2 sequences are SGHDT and YYEEEE. Trimming left V 2 bases short and J 2 bases short, with 8 bases between. DNA of the CDR3: TGTGCCAGCAGCTTTTACGGGGCTGGAAACACCATATATTTT. As protein: CASSFYGAGNTIYF.

The sample holds one count of this clone. The chain links TRBV2 to TRBJ2-7; TRBD1 matches 8 bases. The CDR3 totals 14 residues. V shed 6 bases, J shed 3 bases, and the junction held 7 bases outside the gene matches. Germline lookup yields CDR1 SNHLY and CDR2 FYNNEI. Here the CDR3 DNA reads TGTGCCAGCAGCTACGTGGACAGGGACTACGAGCAGTACTTC. It yields the protein CASSYVDRDYEQYF.

This sequence joins TRBV30 and TRBJ1-1, with a tentative D call TRBD1 (5 bases). The CDR3 loop spans 15 amino acids. Trimming took 0 bases from V and 4 from J, leaving 15 bases between them. Germline-derived CDR1 and CDR2 are GTSNPN and SVGIG (reference sequence). This CDR3 is CAWSVGVGRGTEAFF. The CDR3 DNA sequence: TGTGCCTGGAGTGTAGGTGTGGGGCGAGGCACTGAAGCTTTCTTT.

The chain couples TRBV6-5 to TRBJ1-4; D unclear. CDR1 is MNHEY, CDR2 SVGAGI, per germline. The CDR3 runs 16 residues. Trimming removed 0 bases from V and 6 bases from J, with 14 bases in between. CDR3 nucleotides: TGTGCCAGCAGTTACTCGATGGCCCACGTCTATGAAAAACTGTTTTTT. Its protein is CASSYSMAHVYEKLFF.

V gene TRBV4-3 combines with J gene TRBJ2-1; TRBD2 matches 9 bases. The CDR3 runs to 16 residues. Unmatched junction bases numbered 6, after V lost 0 bases and J lost 6 bases. Looked up from germline, CDR1 is LGHNA and CDR2 is YSLEER. Here the CDR3 reads CASSQEGLAGVNEQFF. The DNA for the CDR3 is TGCGCCAGCAGCCAAGAGGGACTAGCCGGAGTCAATGAGCAGTTCTTC.

This chain connects TRBV7-6 to TRBJ2-5, with TRBD1 identical over 10 bases. V lost 5 bases and J lost 1; bases outside the gene matches: 7. CDR1 and CDR2 (germline): SGHVS, FNYEAQ. The CDR3 is 16 residues long. The CDR3 loop reads CASSKRQGAAQETQYF. The CDR3 DNA reads as TGTGCCAGCAGCAAGAGACAGGGGGCGGCCCAAGAGACCCAGTACTTC.

The CDR3 protein is CASSDLAESYNEQFF. The CDR3 nucleotides read TGTGCCAGCAGCGATCTAGCGGAGTCCTACAATGAGCAGTTCTTC. V usage is TRBV7-8 and J usage is TRBJ2-1; 7 nucleotides line up with TRBD2. The CDR3 has 15 amino acids. Germline V gene data show CDR1 as SGHVS and CDR2 as FQNEAQ. The trim removed 5 bases at V and 1 base at J, leaving 5 bases unmatched.

The chain joins TRBV10-3 to TRBJ2-3; D might be TRBD1 (5 bases). CDR1 is ENHRY and CDR2 is SYGVKD in the germline V gene. With 0 bases removed from V and 6 bases from J, the gap between germline ends came to 10 bases. CDR3 length: 14 amino acids. The CDR3 DNA follows: TGTGCCATCAGTGAGTCGGGGCGGCGGGATACGCAGTATTTT. Translation gives CAISESGRRDTQYF.

CDR3 loop: CASSTDRGRYYGYTF. The CDR3 nucleotides are TGTGCCAGCAGTACGGACAGGGGGCGATATTATGGCTACACCTTC. The chain has TRBV28 and TRBJ1-2; 11 bases agree with TRBD1. The length of the CDR3 is 15 residues. Trimming removed 5 bases from V and 5 bases from J; junction bases left unmatched: 7. The germline CDR1 and CDR2 sequences are MDHEN and SYDVKM.

Of note for this clone: Other DNA sequences in the sample encode the same CDR3. V is TRBV7-3 and J is TRBJ2-3; D is uncertain. The CDR3 covers 13 residues. The V end lost 6 bases, the J end lost 0 bases, and 7 bases lay between the germline ends. CDR1 is SGHTA, CDR2 FQGTGA, per germline. CDR3 amino acids: CASSPSSTDTQYF. CDR3 DNA sequence: TGTGCCAGCAGTCCCTCCAGCACAGATACGCAGTATTTT.

The chain carries TRBV28 and TRBJ2-7; tentative D call: TRBD1 (6 bases). There are 14 residues in the CDR3. Germline CDR1 and CDR2: MDHEN and SYDVKM. V lost 4 bases, J lost 4 bases, and 14 bases lay in between. The CDR3 DNA reads as TGTGCCAGCAGTTATGACAGGCCAAGGTACGAGCAGTACTTC. As protein: CASSYDRPRYEQYF.

The V and J genes are TRBV10-1 and TRBJ2-3, with D tentatively TRBD2 (7 bases). CDR1 and CDR2 (germline): WNHNN, SYGVQD (reference sequence). V was cut by 6 bases and J by 4 bases, with 26 bases left in between. This CDR3 spans 18 amino acids. The CDR3: CASSPDRPAGTRADTQYF. In DNA, the CDR3 is TGCGCCAGCAGCCCTGACAGGCCAGCGGGGACCCGAGCAGATACGCAGTATTTT.

The V call is TRBV11-3, the J call TRBJ2-4; 8 bases fit TRBD2. Germline values: CDR1 SGHNT, CDR2 YENEEA. Trimming at V came to 1 base and at J to 8 bases, leaving 7 bases not matched to a gene. The CDR3 extends over 15 amino acids. CDR3 DNA sequence: TGTGCCAGCAGCTTAGCGGGTAGCGGGGAGGACATTCAGTACTTC. Amino acid sequence: CASSLAGSGEDIQYF.

The chain is built from TRBV27 and TRBJ2-7; 9 nucleotides match TRBD2. After removal of 3 bases from V and 0 bases from J, the junction contained 6 bases not matched to a gene. The germline V gene has CDR1 MNHEY and CDR2 SMNVEV (reference sequence). The CDR3 extends over 16 amino acids. CDR3 sequence (DNA): TGTGCCAGCAGTTTCTCTAGCGGGGAGAGCTCCTACGAGCAGTACTTC. It encodes CASSFSSGESSYEQYF.